This T cell receptor (beta chain) was captured by sequencing in a study of circulating and synovial CD4+ cells in juvenile arthritis. Assay used: immunoSEQ multiplex PCR; TCRdb lists only in-frame clones, some missing. The sample lists fewer than 35,000 clones; approximately 92% were seen once. As concerns this clone: Its antigen is still unknown.

This CDR3 is 15 amino acids long. Germline CDR1 reads MRHNA; CDR2 reads SNTAGT. Trimming at V came to 4 bases and at J to 3 bases, leaving 5 bases not matched to a gene. Study-level results: Shared-clonotype fractions with synovium likely underestimate full repertoire overlap.

Sequenced material: CD4+ T cells from blood. This chain joins TRBV6-4 and TRBJ2-1; 8 positions match TRBD1. The TCR was taken from a human donor with juvenile idiopathic arthritis. CDR3 loop: CASSAQGASYNEQFF. DNA for the CDR3: TGTGCCAGCAGTGCCCAGGGGGCGAGCTACAATGAGCAGTTCTTC.